The 18 T cell receptor delta chains given below trace back to one sample, sequenced in a study of gamma-delta chains in newborns, infants, children. TCRdb re-processed the reads using CATT. The sample holds some 10,000 delta-chain clones, over 8% seen once. The sequencing sample was made of blood. All receptors derive from a child who was a newborn, infant or young child, either healthy, febrile or measles-vaccinated (not recorded which).

This clone has just a few counts. The V gene is TRDV2, the J gene TRDJ1; 7 bases fit TRDD3. J lost 0 bases, V lost 4 bases, and 16 bases had no gene match. Per the germline V gene, CDR1 is GEAIGNYY and CDR2 is EKD. The CDR3 covers 18 residues. CDR3 region: CACERLSTGAPYTDKLIF. CDR3 DNA: TGTGCCTGTGAGCGACTTAGTACTGGGGCCCCATACACCGATAAACTCATCTTT.

This clone was found a few times. The gene calls are TRDV2 and TRDJ3; D uncertain. The CDR3 consists of 18 residues. The V gene's germline CDR1 is GEAIGNYY and CDR2 EKD. Trimming left V 0 bases short and J 0 bases short, with 11 bases between. The CDR3 protein is CACDTVAPSSWDTRQMFF. As DNA, the CDR3 is TGTGCCTGTGACACCGTTGCCCCAAGCTCCTGGGACACCCGACAGATGTTTTTC.

This clone has just a few counts. This chain uses TRDV2 with TRDJ2; 9 bases are a match to TRDD3. Germline V gene data show CDR1 as GEAIGNYY and CDR2 as EKD. The V and J ends lost 0 bases and 5 bases, in that order; junction bases with no gene match: 0. The CDR3 runs to 14 residues. DNA of the CDR3: TGTGCCTGTGACACCTGGGGGATAACAGCACAACTCTTCTTT. It translates to CACDTWGITAQLFF.

This clone appeared a few times. The chain links TRDV2 to TRDJ1; 7 bases agree with TRDD3. CDR1 is GEAIGNYY, CDR2 EKD, per germline. CDR3 length: 17 residues. J lost 0 bases, V lost 0 bases, and 9 bases had no gene match. CDR3 sequence reads: CACDTVVWGSHTDKLIF. The CDR3 DNA is TGTGCCTGTGACACCGTCGTCTGGGGGTCTCACACCGATAAACTCATCTTT.

The chain recombines TRDV2 with TRDJ3; 8 bases line up with TRDD3. Per germline, CDR1 GEAIGNYY and CDR2 EKD. V trimming: 0 bases; J trimming: 0 bases; junction bases outside the gene matches: 6. The CDR3 spans 19 residues. The CDR3 nucleotides are TGTGCCTGTGACACCGCTGGGGGAACCAGCTCCTGGGACACCCGACAGATGTTTTTC. Residues: CACDTAGGTSSWDTRQMFF.

This clone has only a few counts. This chain uses TRDV2 with TRDJ1; no reliable D call. This CDR3 is 16 amino acids long. Germline lookup yields CDR1 GEAIGNYY and CDR2 EKD. The V end was cut by 0 bases, the J end by 3 bases, with 16 bases between. The chain's CDR3 is CACDTVSRLGSDKLIF. The CDR3 nucleotides read TGTGCCTGTGACACCGTGTCCCGCCTTGGGTCCGATAAACTCATCTTT.

The chain links TRDV1 to TRDJ1, with D perhaps TRDD3 (5 bases). The CDR3 is made up of 18 amino acids. V lost 1 base to trimming and J lost 3 bases, with 21 bases between them. The germline V gene encodes CDR1 TSWWSYY and CDR2 QGS. CDR3 amino acids: CALGERRFFDGVADKLIF. The CDR3 bases are TGTGCTCTTGGGGAACGAAGGTTTTTCGATGGGGTGGCCGATAAACTCATCTTT.

The chain links TRDV2 to TRDJ2; 13 nucleotides match TRDD3. This CDR3 has 18 amino acids. With 3 bases clipped from V and 0 bases from J, the junction kept 6 bases outside the gene matches. Germline loops: CDR1 GEAIGNYY, CDR2 EKD. DNA for the CDR3: TGTGCCTGTGACTCGATACTGGGGGATACGGCTTTGACAGCACAACTCTTCTTT. It is translated as CACDSILGDTALTAQLFF.

The chain is built from TRDV2 and TRDJ1; 10 positions agree with TRDD3. J gave up 0 bases and V 0 bases, and 15 bases lay outside the gene matches. The germline CDR1 and CDR2 sequences are GEAIGNYY and EKD. The CDR3 totals 20 residues. CDR3 DNA sequence: TGTGCCTGTGACACCATACCTTCCCGTACTGGGGGATTATACACCGATAAACTCATCTTT. This codes for CACDTIPSRTGGLYTDKLIF.

The chain uses TRDV2 and TRDJ2, with D possibly TRDD3 on 6 matching bases. Germline CDR1 reads GEAIGNYY; CDR2 reads EKD. Trimming removed 3 bases at V and 4 bases at J, with 8 bases between. This CDR3 has 13 residues. The CDR3 region is CACDFWGTAQLFF. The CDR3 DNA reads TGTGCCTGTGACTTCTGGGGGACAGCACAACTCTTCTTT.

This clone counts as medium-sized (0.01 to 0.1%). The CDR3 region has the DNA TGTGCCTGTGACAAAGTACTGGGGGATAGCTCCTGGGACACCCGACAGATGTTTTTC. This codes for CACDKVLGDSSWDTRQMFF. The chain has TRDV2 and TRDJ3; 11 bases line up with TRDD3. The CDR3 loop spans 19 amino acids. J was trimmed by 0 bases and V by 2 bases; bases with no gene match: 5. The V gene's germline CDR1 is GEAIGNYY and CDR2 EKD.

This clone appeared a single time. The V and J genes are TRAV29/DV5 and TRDJ4; 10 bases fit TRDD3. Assignment of the J gene here rests on matching the DNA to germline, because TCRdb gives none. The V and J ends lost 0 bases and 6 bases, in that order; junction bases with no gene match: 26. The V gene's germline CDR1 is NSMFDY and CDR2 ISSIKDK. The CDR3 extends over 20 amino acids. The CDR3 here is CAASAHFFRNDWGMPRTLIF. The CDR3 nucleotides read TGTGCAGCAAGCGCGCATTTCTTCAGAAACGACTGGGGGATGCCCCGGACCCTGATCTTT.

This clone showed up just a few times. The rearrangement joins TRDV1 to TRDJ1, with D possibly being TRDD3 (6 bases). Germline V gene data show CDR1 as TSWWSYY and CDR2 as QGS. CDR3 size: 17 residues. V lost 2 bases and J lost 0, with 16 bases in between. The CDR3 here is CALGERYERGYTDKLIF. For the CDR3, the DNA is TGTGCTCTTGGGGAAAGATACGAACGGGGATACACCGATAAACTCATCTTT.

In the case of this clone: Other DNA sequences within the sample encode an identical CDR3. The chain uses TRDV2 and TRDJ1, with 10 nucleotides matching TRDD3. The germline CDR1 and CDR2 sequences are GEAIGNYY and EKD. This CDR3 region has 14 residues. Trimming at V came to 3 bases and at J to 4 bases, leaving 4 bases not matched to a gene. This chain's CDR3 is CACDRLGDLDKLIF. The CDR3 DNA reads as TGTGCCTGTGACCGACTGGGGGATCTCGATAAACTCATCTTT.

This clone was detected only a few times. The chain is built from TRDV2 and TRDJ1; 9 nucleotides agree with TRDD3. Per germline, CDR1 GEAIGNYY and CDR2 EKD. This CDR3 region has 17 residues. V was pared by 2 bases and J by 0 bases, with 9 bases of the junction left unmatched. In nucleotides, the CDR3 is TGTGCCTGTGACAGGCTGGGGGATGGAGGTGACACCGATAAACTCATCTTT. Translation gives CACDRLGDGGDTDKLIF.

This clone was found a few times. J is TRDJ1 and V is TRDV2, with TRDD3 matching 7 bases. Trimming cost V 3 bases and J 5 bases; bases outside gene matches: 11. Germline assignment: CDR1 GEAIGNYY and CDR2 EKD. The CDR3 has 15 amino acids. The CDR3 loop reads CACDRLGTLGDKLIF. CDR3 sequence (DNA): TGTGCCTGTGACCGACTGGGGACTCTAGGGGATAAACTCATCTTT.

With respect to this clone: A read error may be the cause here, since a much bigger clone is one base away. Other DNA sequences in this specimen translate into the identical CDR3. This chain connects TRDV2 to TRDJ2, with 12 nucleotides matching TRDD3. This CDR3 region has 14 residues. CDR1 GEAIGNYY and CDR2 EKD come from the germline V gene. CDR3 amino acids: CACDVLGDTAQLFF. CDR3 DNA: TGTGCCTGTGACGTACTGGGGGATACAGCGCAACTCTTCTTT.

Comments on this clone: A read error may produce the germline difference seen at one junction end. V usage is TRDV2 and J usage is TRDJ2, with D possibly TRDD3 on 5 matching bases. The V gene's germline CDR1 is GEAIGNYY and CDR2 EKD. The CDR3 extends over 15 amino acids. Here the CDR3 DNA reads TGTGCCTGTGACGCGATAGGGGGTTTGACAGCACAACCCTTCTTT. Amino acid sequence: CACDAIGGLTAQPFF.